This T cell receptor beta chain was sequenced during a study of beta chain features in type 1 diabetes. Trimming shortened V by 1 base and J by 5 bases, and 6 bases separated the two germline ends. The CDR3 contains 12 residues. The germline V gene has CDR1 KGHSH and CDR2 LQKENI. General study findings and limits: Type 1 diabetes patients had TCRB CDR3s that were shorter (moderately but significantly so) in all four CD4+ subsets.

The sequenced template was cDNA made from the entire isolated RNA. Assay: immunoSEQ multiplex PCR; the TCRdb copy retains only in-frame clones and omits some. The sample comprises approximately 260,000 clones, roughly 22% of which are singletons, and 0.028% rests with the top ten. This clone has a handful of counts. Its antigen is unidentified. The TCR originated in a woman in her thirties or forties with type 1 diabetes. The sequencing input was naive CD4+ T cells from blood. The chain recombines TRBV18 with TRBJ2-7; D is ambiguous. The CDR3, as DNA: TGTGCCAGCTCACCACAAACAAACGAGCAGTACTTC. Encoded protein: CASSPQTNEQYF.